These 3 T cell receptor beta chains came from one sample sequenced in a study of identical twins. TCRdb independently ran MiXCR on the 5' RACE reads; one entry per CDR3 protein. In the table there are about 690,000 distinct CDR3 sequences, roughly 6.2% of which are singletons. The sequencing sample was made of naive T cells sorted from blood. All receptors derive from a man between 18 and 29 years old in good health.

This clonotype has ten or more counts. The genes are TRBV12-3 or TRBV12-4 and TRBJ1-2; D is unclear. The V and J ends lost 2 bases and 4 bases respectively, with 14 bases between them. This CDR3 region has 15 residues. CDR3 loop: CASSLRQAGSYGYTF. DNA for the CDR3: TGTGCCAGCAGTTTAAGGCAGGCCGGGTCCTATGGCTACACCTTC.

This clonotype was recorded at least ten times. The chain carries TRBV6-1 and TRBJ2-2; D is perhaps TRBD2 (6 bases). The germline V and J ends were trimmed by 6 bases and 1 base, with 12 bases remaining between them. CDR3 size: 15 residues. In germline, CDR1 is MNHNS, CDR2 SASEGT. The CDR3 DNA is TGTGCCAGCAGACTGGGGGGAGGGAACACCGGGGAGCTGTTTTTT. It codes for CASRLGGGNTGELFF.

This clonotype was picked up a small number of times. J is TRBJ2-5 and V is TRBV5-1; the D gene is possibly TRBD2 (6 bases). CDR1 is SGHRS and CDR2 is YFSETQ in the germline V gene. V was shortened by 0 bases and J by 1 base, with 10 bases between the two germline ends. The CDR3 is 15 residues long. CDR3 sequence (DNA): TGCGCCAGCAGCTTGGTGGGTAGCGGCCAAGAGACCCAGTACTTC. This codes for CASSLVGSGQETQYF.